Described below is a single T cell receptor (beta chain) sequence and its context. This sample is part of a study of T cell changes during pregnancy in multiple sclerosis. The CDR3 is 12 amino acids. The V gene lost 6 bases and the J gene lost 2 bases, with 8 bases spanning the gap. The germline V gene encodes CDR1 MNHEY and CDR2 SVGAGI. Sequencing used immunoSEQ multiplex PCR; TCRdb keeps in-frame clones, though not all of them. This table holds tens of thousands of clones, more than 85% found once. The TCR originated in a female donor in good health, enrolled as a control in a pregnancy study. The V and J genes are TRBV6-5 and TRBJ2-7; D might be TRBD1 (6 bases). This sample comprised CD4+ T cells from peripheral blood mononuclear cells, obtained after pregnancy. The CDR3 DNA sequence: TGTGCCAGCAGCCGGACAGCCTACGAGCAGTACTTC. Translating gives CASSRTAYEQYF.